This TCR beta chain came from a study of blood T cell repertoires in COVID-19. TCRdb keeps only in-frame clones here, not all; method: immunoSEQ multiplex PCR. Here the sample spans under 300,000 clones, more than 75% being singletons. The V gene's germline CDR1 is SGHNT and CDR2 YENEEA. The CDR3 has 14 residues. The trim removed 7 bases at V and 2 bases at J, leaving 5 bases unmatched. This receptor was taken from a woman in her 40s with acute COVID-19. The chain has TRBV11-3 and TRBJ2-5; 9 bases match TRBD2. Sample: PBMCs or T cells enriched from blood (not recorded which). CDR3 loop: CASTLAGWQETQYF. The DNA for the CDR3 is TGTGCCAGCACGCTAGCGGGGTGGCAAGAGACCCAGTACTTC. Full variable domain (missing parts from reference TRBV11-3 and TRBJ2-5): EAGVVQSPRYKIIEKKQPVAFWCNPISGHNTLYWYLQNLGQGPELLIRYENEEAVDDSQLPKDRFSAERLKGVDSTLKIQPAELGDSAVYLCASTLAGWQETQYFGPGTRLLVL.